These 12 T cell receptor beta chains came from one sample sequenced in a study of shared clonotypes between healthy human individuals (dated by TCRdb to between 2020 and 2021). The method behind the library was the immunoSEQ multiplex PCR assay. TCRdb re-hosts the immuneACCESS table, in-frame sequences only. Its copies lack some clones; in the studies checked, an unresolved V gene accounts for under half of them, and the cause for the rest is not known. In all, the sample holds some 1 million clones, and 70% to 80% of those were seen once. Of the sample, roughly 1.5% falls within the top ten clones. The sequencing sample was made of memory CD4+ T cells sorted from blood. Interpreted using the paper, the cell subset or site label stands for: CD45RA-negative fraction. These receptor sequences come from a man between 18 and 35 years old in good health.

This clone was seen only a few times. V gene TRBV5-1 combines with J gene TRBJ1-1; D gene ambiguous. V dropped 0 bases and J dropped 1 base, with 10 bases sitting between them. The CDR3 is 15 amino acids. CDR1 SGHRS and CDR2 YFSETQ come from the germline V gene. The CDR3 reads CASSLGGIGNTEAFF. CDR3 nucleotide sequence: TGCGCCAGCAGCTTGGGTGGGATAGGGAACACTGAAGCTTTCTTT. The whole variable domain, filled in from reference TRBV5-1 and TRBJ1-1, reads KAGVTQTPRYLIKTRGQQVTLSCSPISGHRSVSWYQQTPGQGLQFLFEYFSETQRNKGNFPGRFSGRQFSNSRSEMNVSTLELGDSALYLCASSLGGIGNTEAFFGQGTRLTVV.

This clone was seen a handful of times. The gene calls are TRBV28 and TRBJ2-1, with D possibly TRBD2 on 6 matching bases. Trimming took off 7 bases at V and 5 bases at J, with 12 bases between the two ends. CDR1 and CDR2 (germline): MDHEN, SYDVKM. This CDR3 has 13 amino acids. CDR3 residues: CASMGGLDNEQFF. CDR3 DNA: TGTGCCAGCATGGGGGGTTTGGACAATGAGCAGTTCTTC.

This clone is a singleton in its sample. The genes are TRBV5-4 and TRBJ2-7; 7 bases match TRBD1. The germline V gene has CDR1 SGHNT and CDR2 YYREEE (reference sequence). Trimming removed 3 bases from V and 7 bases from J; junction bases left unmatched: 7. The CDR3 is 13 amino acids. The chain's CDR3 is CASSYDRDWEQYF. CDR3 coding DNA: TGTGCCAGCAGCTACGACAGGGATTGGGAGCAGTACTTC.

The chain couples TRBV4-3 to TRBJ2-3; D is ambiguous. V was shortened by 3 bases and J by 4 bases, with 8 bases between the two germline ends. CDR3 length equals 13 residues. Germline V lookup: CDR1 LGHNA, CDR2 YSLEER. CDR3 bases: TGCGCCAGCAGCCATCCATACGCAGATACGCAGTATTTT. Translating it yields CASSHPYADTQYF.

The chain recombines TRBV6-1 with TRBJ2-2, with D maybe TRBD1 (6 bases). Germline V CDR1 and CDR2: MNHNS, SASEGT. The CDR3 is made up of 12 amino acids. With 5 bases removed from V and 6 bases from J, the gap between germline ends came to 7 bases. This CDR3 reads CASSKGAGELFF. The CDR3 region has the DNA TGTGCCAGCAGTAAGGGGGCCGGGGAGCTGTTTTTT.

The CDR3 DNA reads TGCGCCAGCAGCTCGGACAGGGGAGCCTCCTACGAGCAGTACTTC. This encodes CASSSDRGASYEQYF. V and J are TRBV5-1 and TRBJ2-7; TRBD1 aligns across 9 bases. V was pared by 3 bases and J by 0 bases, with 4 bases of the junction left unmatched. The CDR3 covers 15 residues. Per the germline V gene, CDR1 is SGHRS and CDR2 is YFSETQ.

The chain links TRBV9 to TRBJ2-3, with 8 bases matching TRBD2. Trimming cost V 3 bases and J 4 bases; bases outside gene matches: 10. The CDR3 contains 16 residues. Germline assignment: CDR1 SGDLS and CDR2 YYNGEE. The CDR3 here is CASSALSGSIADTQYF. As DNA, the CDR3 is TGTGCCAGCAGCGCACTGAGCGGGAGCATTGCAGATACGCAGTATTTT.

The genes are TRBV11-2 and TRBJ2-5; D call uncertain. V was pared by 1 base and J by 5 bases, with 8 bases between. CDR1 and CDR2 from the germline V gene are SGHAT and FQNNGV. This CDR3 is 13 amino acids long. CDR3 sequence reads: CASSLGWLETQYF. The CDR3 nucleotides read TGTGCCAGCAGCTTAGGCTGGCTGGAGACCCAGTACTTC.

The CDR3 DNA reads TGTGCCAGCAGCGCAGACAGGGATAGGGCTTACAATGAGCAGTTCTTC. Translating gives CASSADRDRAYNEQFF. The rearrangement uses TRBV7-2 and TRBJ2-1; 7 nucleotides agree with TRBD1. CDR1 SGHTA and CDR2 FQGNSA come from the germline V gene. Trimming cost V 5 bases and J 4 bases; bases outside gene matches: 11. This CDR3 has 16 residues.

DNA of the CDR3: TGTGCCAGCAGCCAACCCGGCGGGCGTGGGAACAAGCAGTACTTC. Translation gives CASSQPGGRGNKQYF. J is TRBJ2-7 and V is TRBV14, with TRBD2 as a possible D gene (5 bases). V was pared by 2 bases and J by 8 bases, with 19 bases between. The CDR3 length is 15 residues. CDR1 is SGHDN and CDR2 is FVKESK in the germline V gene.

V and J are TRBV5-1 and TRBJ1-5; D is ambiguous. Germline lookup yields CDR1 SGHRS and CDR2 YFSETQ. The CDR3 has 14 residues. V lost 0 bases and J 4 bases, leaving 8 bases between the germline ends. The CDR3 region has the DNA TGCGCCAGCAGCTTGGATGTAGGGAATCAGCCCCAGCATTTT. This codes for CASSLDVGNQPQHF.

V is TRBV10-3 and J is TRBJ1-2; no firm D call. V was trimmed by 5 bases and J by 8 bases, leaving 15 bases between them. From germline, CDR1 is ENHRY and CDR2 SYGVKD. The CDR3 covers 13 residues. This CDR3 reads CAISSIPSHGYTF. CDR3 DNA: TGTGCCATCAGTTCAATCCCCTCCCACGGCTACACCTTC.